This T cell receptor beta chain emerged from a study of cytomegalovirus exposure and HLA in healthy donors. The CDR3 runs 12 residues. Germline assignment: CDR1 LNHDA and CDR2 SQIVND (reference sequence). V lost 11 bases to trimming and J lost 4 bases, with 12 bases between them. Primers included in the PCR were 60 Vbeta and 13 Jbeta primers. Clones were sequenced by immunoSEQ multiplex PCR, and TCRdb holds only the in-frame ones, with some missing. The sample records around 210,000 clones, approximately 78% being singletons. The V call is TRBV19, the J call TRBJ1-5, with D hard to call. Sequenced input: PBMCs. The TCR sequence derives from a boy aged 5-17 years in good health and CMV-seronegative. The CDR3 sequence is CAGGYLNQPQHF. CDR3 nucleotide sequence: TGTGCCGGAGGGTATCTGAATCAGCCCCAGCATTTT.